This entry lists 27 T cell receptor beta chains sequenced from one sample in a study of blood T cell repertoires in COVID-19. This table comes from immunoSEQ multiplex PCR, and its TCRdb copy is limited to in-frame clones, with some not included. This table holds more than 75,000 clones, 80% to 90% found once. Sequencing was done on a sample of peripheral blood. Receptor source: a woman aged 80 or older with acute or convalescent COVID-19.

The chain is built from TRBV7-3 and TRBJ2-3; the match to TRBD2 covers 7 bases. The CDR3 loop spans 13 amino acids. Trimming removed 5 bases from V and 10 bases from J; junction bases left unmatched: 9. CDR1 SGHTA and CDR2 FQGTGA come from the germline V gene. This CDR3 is CASSVESGVAQYF. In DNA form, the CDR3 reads TGTGCCAGCAGCGTAGAAAGCGGGGTGGCGCAGTATTTT.

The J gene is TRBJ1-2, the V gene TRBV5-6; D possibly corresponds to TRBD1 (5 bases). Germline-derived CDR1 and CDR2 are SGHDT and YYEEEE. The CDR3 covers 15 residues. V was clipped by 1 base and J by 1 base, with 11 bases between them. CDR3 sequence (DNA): TGTGCCAGCAGCTTGTGGGGCGGAGATAACTATGGCTACACCTTC. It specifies CASSLWGGDNYGYTF.

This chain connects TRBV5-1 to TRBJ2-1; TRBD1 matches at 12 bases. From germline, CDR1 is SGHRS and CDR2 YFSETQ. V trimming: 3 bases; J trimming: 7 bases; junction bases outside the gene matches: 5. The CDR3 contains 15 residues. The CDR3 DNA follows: TGCGCCAGCAGCTCGAGGGGACAGGGGGCAAATGAGCAGTTCTTC. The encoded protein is CASSSRGQGANEQFF. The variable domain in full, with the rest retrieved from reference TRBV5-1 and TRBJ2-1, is KAGVTQTPRYLIKTRGQQVTLSCSPISGHRSVSWYQQTPGQGLQFLFEYFSETQRNKGNFPGRFSGRQFSNSRSEMNVSTLELGDSALYLCASSSRGQGANEQFFGPGTRLTVL.

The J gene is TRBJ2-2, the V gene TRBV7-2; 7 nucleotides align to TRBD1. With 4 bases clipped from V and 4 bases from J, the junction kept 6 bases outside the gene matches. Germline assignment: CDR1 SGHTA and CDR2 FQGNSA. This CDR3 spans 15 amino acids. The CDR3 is CASSSDRTSTGELFF. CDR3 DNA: TGTGCCAGCAGCTCGGACAGGACTTCCACCGGGGAGCTGTTTTTT.

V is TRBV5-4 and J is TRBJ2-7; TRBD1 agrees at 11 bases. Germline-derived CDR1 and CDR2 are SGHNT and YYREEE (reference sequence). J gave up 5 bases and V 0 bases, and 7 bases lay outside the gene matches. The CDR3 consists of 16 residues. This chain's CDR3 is CASSLGRTGGSNEQYF. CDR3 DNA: TGTGCCAGCAGCTTGGGGAGGACAGGGGGCTCAAACGAGCAGTACTTC.

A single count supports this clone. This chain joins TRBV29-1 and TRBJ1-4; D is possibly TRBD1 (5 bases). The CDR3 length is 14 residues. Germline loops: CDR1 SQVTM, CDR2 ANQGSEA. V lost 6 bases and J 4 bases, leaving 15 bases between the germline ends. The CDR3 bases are TGCAGCGTGCAACCGGGACTGCATAATGAAAAACTGTTTTTT. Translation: CSVQPGLHNEKLFF.

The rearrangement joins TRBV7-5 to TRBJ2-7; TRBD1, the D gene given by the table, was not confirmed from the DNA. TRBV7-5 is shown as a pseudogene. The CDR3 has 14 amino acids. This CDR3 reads CARSPPPGQREQYF. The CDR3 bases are TGTGCCAGAAGTCCCCCCCCGGGACAGAGAGAGCAGTACTTC.

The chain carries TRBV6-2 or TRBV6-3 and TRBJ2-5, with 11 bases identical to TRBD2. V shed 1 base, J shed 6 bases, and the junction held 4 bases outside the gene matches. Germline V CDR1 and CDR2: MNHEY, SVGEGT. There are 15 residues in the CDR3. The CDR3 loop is CASSYLAGGPQTQYF. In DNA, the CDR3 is TGTGCCAGCAGTTACTTAGCGGGGGGGCCACAGACCCAGTACTTC.

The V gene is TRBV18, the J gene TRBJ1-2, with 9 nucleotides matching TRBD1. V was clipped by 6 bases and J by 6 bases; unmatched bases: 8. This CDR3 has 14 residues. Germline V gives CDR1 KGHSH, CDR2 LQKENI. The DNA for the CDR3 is TGTGCCAGCTCCCGGACAGGGGCTAGGGATGGCTACACCTTC. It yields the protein CASSRTGARDGYTF.

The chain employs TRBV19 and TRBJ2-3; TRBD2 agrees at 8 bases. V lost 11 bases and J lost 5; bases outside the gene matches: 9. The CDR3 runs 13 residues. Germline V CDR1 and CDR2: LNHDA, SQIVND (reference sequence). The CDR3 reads CASRGGAEDTQYF. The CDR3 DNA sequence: TGTGCCTCTCGGGGGGGGGCGGAAGATACGCAGTATTTT.

DNA of the CDR3: TGCGCCAGCAGCCGTGATACAGGGGCGGGTGGTGAAAAACTGTTTTTT. Amino acid sequence: CASSRDTGAGGEKLFF. This chain links TRBV4-1 with TRBJ1-4, with 7 positions matching TRBD1. The CDR3 is 16 amino acids. CDR1 MGHRA and CDR2 YSYEKL come from the germline V gene. V trimming: 4 bases; J trimming: 7 bases; junction bases outside the gene matches: 12.

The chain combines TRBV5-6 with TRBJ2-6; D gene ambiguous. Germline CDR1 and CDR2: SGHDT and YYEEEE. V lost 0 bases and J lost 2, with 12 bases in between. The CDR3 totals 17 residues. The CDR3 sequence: CASSLVSRRAGANVLTF. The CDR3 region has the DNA TGTGCCAGCAGCTTGGTAAGTCGTAGAGCTGGGGCCAACGTCCTGACTTTC.

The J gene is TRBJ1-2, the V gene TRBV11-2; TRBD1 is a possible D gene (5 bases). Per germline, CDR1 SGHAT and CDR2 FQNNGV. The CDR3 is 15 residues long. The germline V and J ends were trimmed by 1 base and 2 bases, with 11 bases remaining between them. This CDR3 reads CASSLVGGWNYGYTF. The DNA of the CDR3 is TGTGCCAGCAGCTTAGTGGGGGGGTGGAACTATGGCTACACCTTC. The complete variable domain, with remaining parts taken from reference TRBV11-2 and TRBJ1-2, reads EAGVAQSPRYKIIEKRQSVAFWCNPISGHATLYWYQQILGQGPKLLIQFQNNGVVDDSQLPKDRFSAERLKGVDSTLKIQPAKLEDSAVYLCASSLVGGWNYGYTFGSGTRLTVV.

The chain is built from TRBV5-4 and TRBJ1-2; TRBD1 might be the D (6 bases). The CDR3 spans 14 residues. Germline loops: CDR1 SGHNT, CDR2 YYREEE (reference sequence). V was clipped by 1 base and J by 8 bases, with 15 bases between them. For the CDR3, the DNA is TGTGCCAGCAGCTTGAGACAGGCCCCCTCGGGCTACACCTTC. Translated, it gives CASSLRQAPSGYTF.

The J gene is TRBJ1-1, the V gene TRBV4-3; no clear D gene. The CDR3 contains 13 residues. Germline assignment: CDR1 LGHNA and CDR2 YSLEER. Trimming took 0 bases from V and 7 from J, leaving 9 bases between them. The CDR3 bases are TGCGCCAGCAGCCAAGATAATCGGGGTGAAGCTTTCTTT. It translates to CASSQDNRGEAFF.

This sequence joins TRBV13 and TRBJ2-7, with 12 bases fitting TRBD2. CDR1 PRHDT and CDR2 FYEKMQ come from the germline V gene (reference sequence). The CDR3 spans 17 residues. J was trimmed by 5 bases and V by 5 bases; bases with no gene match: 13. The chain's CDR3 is CASSPGRLTSGGHEQYF. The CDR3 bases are TGTGCCAGCAGCCCGGGACGTTTGACTAGCGGGGGCCACGAGCAGTACTTC.

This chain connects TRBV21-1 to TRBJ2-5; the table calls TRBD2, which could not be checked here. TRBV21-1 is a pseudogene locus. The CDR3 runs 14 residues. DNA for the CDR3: TGTGCCAGCCCATGTGTAGCGGCGCAAGAGACCCAGTACTTC. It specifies CASPCVAAQETQYF.

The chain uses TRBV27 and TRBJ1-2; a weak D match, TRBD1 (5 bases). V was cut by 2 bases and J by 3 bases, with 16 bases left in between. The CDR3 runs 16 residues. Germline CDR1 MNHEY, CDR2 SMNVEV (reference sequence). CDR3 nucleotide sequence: TGTGCCAGCAGTTTAAGGGGTCCGGCATATGACTATGGCTACACCTTC. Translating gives CASSLRGPAYDYGYTF.

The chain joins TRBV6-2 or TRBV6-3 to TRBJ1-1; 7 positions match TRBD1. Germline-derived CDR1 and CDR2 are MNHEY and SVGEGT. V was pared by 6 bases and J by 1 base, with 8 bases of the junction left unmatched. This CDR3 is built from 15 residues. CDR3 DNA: TGTGCCAGCAGCGATCTGGGACAGCCGAACACTGAAGCTTTCTTT. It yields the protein CASSDLGQPNTEAFF.

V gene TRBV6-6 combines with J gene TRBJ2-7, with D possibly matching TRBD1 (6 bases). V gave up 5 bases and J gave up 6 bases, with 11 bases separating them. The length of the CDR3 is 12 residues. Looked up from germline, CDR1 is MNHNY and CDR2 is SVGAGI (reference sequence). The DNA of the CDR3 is TGTGCCAGCAGTCACAACAGGGCCGAGCAGTACTTC. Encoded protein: CASSHNRAEQYF.

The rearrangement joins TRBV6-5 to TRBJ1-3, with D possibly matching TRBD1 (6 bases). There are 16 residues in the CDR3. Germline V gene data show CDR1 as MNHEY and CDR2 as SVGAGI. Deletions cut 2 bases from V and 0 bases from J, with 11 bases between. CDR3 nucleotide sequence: TGTGCCAGCAGTTACGGAGGGGGGGCCTCTGGAAACACCATATATTTT. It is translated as CASSYGGGASGNTIYF.

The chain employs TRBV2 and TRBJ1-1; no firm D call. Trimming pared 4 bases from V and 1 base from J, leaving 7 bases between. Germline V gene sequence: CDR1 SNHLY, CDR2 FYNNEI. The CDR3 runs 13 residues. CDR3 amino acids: CASSGRENTEAFF. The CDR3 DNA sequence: TGTGCCAGCAGTGGCCGGGAGAACACTGAAGCTTTCTTT.

CDR3 bases: TGTGCCATCAGAACGACTAGCGGGGGGGCCGGATCCCAAGCGACGCAGTATTTT. Residues: CAIRTTSGGAGSQATQYF. V usage is TRBV10-3 and J usage is TRBJ2-3; 14 nucleotides match TRBD2. Germline CDR1 is ENHRY and CDR2 is SYGVKD. The length of the CDR3 is 18 residues. V trimming: 6 bases; J trimming: 9 bases; junction bases outside the gene matches: 17.

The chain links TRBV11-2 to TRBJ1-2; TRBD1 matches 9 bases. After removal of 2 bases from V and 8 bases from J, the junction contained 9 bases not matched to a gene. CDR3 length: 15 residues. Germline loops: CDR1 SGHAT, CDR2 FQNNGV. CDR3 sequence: CASSLTGQGLEGYTF. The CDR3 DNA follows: TGTGCCAGCAGCTTAACGGGACAGGGTTTGGAGGGCTACACCTTC.

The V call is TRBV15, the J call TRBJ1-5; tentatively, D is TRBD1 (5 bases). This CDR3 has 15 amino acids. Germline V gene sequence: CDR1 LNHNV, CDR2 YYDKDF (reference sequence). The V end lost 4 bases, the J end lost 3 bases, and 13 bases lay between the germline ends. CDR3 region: CATSTGTPTNQPQHF. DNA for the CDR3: TGTGCCACCAGCACCGGGACTCCTACCAATCAGCCCCAGCATTTT.

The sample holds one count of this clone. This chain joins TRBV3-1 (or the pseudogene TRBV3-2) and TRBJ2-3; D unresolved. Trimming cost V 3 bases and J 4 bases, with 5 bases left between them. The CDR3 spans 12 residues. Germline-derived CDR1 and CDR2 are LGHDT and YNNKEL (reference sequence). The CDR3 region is CASSQRSDTQYF. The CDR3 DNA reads TGTGCCAGCAGCCAGAGGTCAGATACGCAGTATTTT.

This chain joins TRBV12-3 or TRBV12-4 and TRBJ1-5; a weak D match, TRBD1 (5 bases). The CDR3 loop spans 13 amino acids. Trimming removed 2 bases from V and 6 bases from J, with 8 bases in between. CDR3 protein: CASSLQGGQPQHF. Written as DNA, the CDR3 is TGTGCCAGCAGTTTACAGGGAGGTCAGCCCCAGCATTTT.